This TCR beta chain was sequenced in a study of T cells in localized non-small cell lung cancer (dated by TCRdb to about 2020). Study-level background: Comparing tumors with uninvolved tumor-adjacent lungs, the study looked at the T cell repertoires of hundreds of patients with early-stage NSCLC. The cohort consisted of roughly 240 treatment-naive NSCLC patients whose localized lung tumors had been resected. The mean age of the NSCLC patients was about 62 years, with 130 or so men and 107 women. Broader findings and caveats from the paper: Uninvolved tumor-adjacent lung showed the highest T cell clonality, higher than tumor, which suggests more focused antigenic responses in the uninvolved tumor-adjacent lung. Because multi-region tumor sequencing was not performed, intratumor heterogeneity could not be ruled out. A median of 57 of the top 100 tumor clones turned up in the paired uninvolved adjacent lung, and some 27 of those clones also ranked among the top 100 of that same adjacent lung. Higher T cell density in blood was associated with longer overall survival, whereas higher clonality in adjacent lung was associated with shorter survival. Because the study design was exploratory, TCR variables were selected using unadjusted p-values without false-discovery rate correction.

Looking up the germline V gene (reference sequence) yields CDR1 LNHDA and CDR2 SQIVND. From the cysteine through the phenylalanine, the CDR3 covers 16 amino acids. Left in the record is the CDR3 DNA by itself, 48 bases read in frame from the first base. Trimming takes 6 bases from V and 0 bases from J, and the germline ends sit 18 bases apart. Of note for this clone: Its antigen is unknown. Base qualities are not at hand, and no much larger clone is one base apart.

At diagnosis, peripheral blood, uninvolved tumor-adjacent lung and tumor were collected and stored as a combination of fresh-frozen and FFPE material. Blood samples were analyzed as peripheral blood mononuclear cells for TCR repertoire profiling. The immunoSEQ Assay was used to sequence TCR beta CDR3 regions from DNA. Per the original workflow: T cell density was computed as TCR beta template counts normalized to usable DNA estimated by amplifying housekeeping genes. Richness was estimated with the preseqR package, extrapolating to 400,000 templates for PBMC samples and 120,000 templates for tissue samples. Clonality was defined by subtracting Pielou's evenness from one. Tissue-enriched TCRs were identified by differential abundance testing using productive amino-acid clonotypes, minimum total count 5 and alpha 0.1. Repertoire overlap between compartments was quantified with the Jaccard Index and Morisita Overlap Index. GLIPH grouped TCR beta CDR3s together with public tetramer-defined viral CDR3s, and a viral motif had to include at least three viral sequences and show V-gene enrichment. The table comes from immuneACCESS by way of TCRdb, which keeps in-frame sequences with V and J called. Part of the clones is missing from these tables; in studies checked, under half for an unresolved V gene and the rest for unknown reasons. That table supplies the V and J calls and clone size; D and trimming were determined from the DNA. Here the sample has tens of thousands of clones; around four fifths occur a single time. 33% of the sample comes from the top ten.

The chain is assembled from TRBV19 and TRBJ2-7, with the D segment possibly TRBD1 or TRBD2, each aligning over 5 bases. Material: peripheral blood, obtained before any cancer treatment. This receptor was obtained from a male donor aged 60 or over with stage II squamous cell lung carcinoma. The nucleotide sequence reads TGTGCCAGTAGCCTGGTACGGGACCGCGTCTCCTACGAGCAGTACTTC. This gives the protein CASSLVRDRVSYEQYF.